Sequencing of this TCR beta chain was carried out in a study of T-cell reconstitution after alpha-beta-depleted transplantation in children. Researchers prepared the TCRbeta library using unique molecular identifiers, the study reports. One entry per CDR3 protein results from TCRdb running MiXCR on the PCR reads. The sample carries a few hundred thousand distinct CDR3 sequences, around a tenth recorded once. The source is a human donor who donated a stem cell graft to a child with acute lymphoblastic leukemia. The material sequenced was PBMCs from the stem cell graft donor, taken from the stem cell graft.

CDR3 protein: CSARDRRGNNSPLHF. The CDR3 DNA sequence: TGCAGTGCTAGAGATCGGAGGGGCAATAATTCACCCCTCCACTTT. This rearrangement joins TRBV20-1 to TRBJ1-6; tentative D call: TRBD1 (5 bases). The CDR3 contains 15 residues. The germline gives CDR1 DFQATT, CDR2 SNEGSKA (reference sequence). Trimming shortened V by 0 bases and J by 5 bases, and 11 bases separated the two germline ends.